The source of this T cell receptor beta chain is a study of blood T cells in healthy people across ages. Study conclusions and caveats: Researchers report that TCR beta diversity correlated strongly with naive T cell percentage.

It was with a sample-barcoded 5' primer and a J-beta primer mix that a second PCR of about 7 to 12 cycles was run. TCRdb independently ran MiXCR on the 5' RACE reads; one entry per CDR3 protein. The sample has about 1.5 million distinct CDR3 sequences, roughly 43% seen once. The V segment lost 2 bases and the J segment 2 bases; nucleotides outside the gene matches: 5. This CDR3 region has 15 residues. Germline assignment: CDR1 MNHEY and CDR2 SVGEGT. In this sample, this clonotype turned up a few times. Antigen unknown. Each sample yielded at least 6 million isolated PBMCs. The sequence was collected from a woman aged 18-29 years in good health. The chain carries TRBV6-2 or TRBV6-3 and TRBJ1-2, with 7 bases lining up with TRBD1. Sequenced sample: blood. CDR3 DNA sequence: TGTGCCAGCAGTTACGTACAGGGGTGGAACTATGGCTACACCTTC. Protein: CASSYVQGWNYGYTF.